This T cell receptor beta chain was profiled in a study of OX40 agonist ivuxolimab in advanced cancers. At the level of the study: Patients received ivuxolimab, an intravenous treatment, every 2 weeks at 0.01 to 10 mg/kg. The dose-escalation group included hepatocellular carcinoma, melanoma, renal cell carcinoma and head and neck cancer. General study points: At 0.1-3.0 mg/kg, partial responders had clonal expansion among the lowest observed.

Samples of blood were obtained at baseline, on cycle 4 day 1, and on cycle 7 day 1. Concerning this clone itself: The antigen is unknown.

Profiled with immunoSEQ multiplex PCR; TCRdb holds only in-frame clones, not every one. This repertoire shows 30,000 to 35,000 clones, 86% found once; its top ten account for over 25%. This sequence originates from an adult with an advanced solid tumor such as melanoma, head and neck, liver or kidney cancer. The sequenced sample was CD4+ or CD8+ T cells sorted from blood, obtained in a trial of the OX40 agonist ivuxolimab.

The CDR3 loop reads CASSSRDLGSYEQYF. Here the CDR3 DNA reads TGTGCCAGCAGCTCTCGCGACTTGGGGTCTTACGAGCAGTACTTC. The chain couples TRBV7-9 to TRBJ2-7; D remains unclear. This CDR3 has 15 amino acids. Trimming stripped 4 bases from V and 4 bases from J, with 17 bases between. CDR1 SEHNR and CDR2 FQNEAQ come from the germline V gene (reference sequence).